This T cell receptor (beta chain) was identified during a study of identical twins. Study-level findings and limits: In drawing conclusions, the study used cross-sectional statistical analysis and did not follow the same donors.

This clonotype was recorded at least ten times. Antigen specificity is unknown. TCRdb reprocessed the 5' RACE reads with MiXCR, giving one entry per CDR3 protein. The table lists about 200,000 distinct CDR3 sequences, over 9.5% of them singletons, with approximately 9.1% in the top ten. The source of this sequence is a man in his forties or fifties in good health. Sequenced material: memory T cells sorted from blood.

The CDR3 region has the DNA TGTGCCATCAGTGAGGGCGGGACTACAGATACGCAGTATTTT. Translation: CAISEGGTTDTQYF. The chain has TRBV10-3 and TRBJ2-3, with D possibly matching TRBD2 (6 bases). The germline CDR1 and CDR2 sequences are ENHRY and SYGVKD. This CDR3 spans 14 amino acids. Trimming left V 2 bases short and J 3 bases short, with 9 bases between.